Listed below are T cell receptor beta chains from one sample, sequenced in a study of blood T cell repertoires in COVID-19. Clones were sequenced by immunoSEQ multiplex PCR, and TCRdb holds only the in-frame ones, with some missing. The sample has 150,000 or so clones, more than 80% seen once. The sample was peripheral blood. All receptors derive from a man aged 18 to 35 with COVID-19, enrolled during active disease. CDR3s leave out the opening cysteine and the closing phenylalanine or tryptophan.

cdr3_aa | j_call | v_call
ASSILQDLGGRAKEQF | TRBJ2-1 | TRBV19
AWRGVHGSNYEQY | TRBJ2-7 | TRBV30
ASSDGTGGFYGYT | TRBJ1-2 | TRBV6-1
ASRMGTGGSDTQY | TRBJ2-3 | TRBV6-5
AIRKRSLAKSTDTQY | TRBJ2-3 | TRBV10-3
ASNKQDRTGELF | TRBJ2-2 | TRBV5-1
ASSYSYGSPDTQY | TRBJ2-3 | TRBV6-5
ASSHPKRGGAVPFSYNEQF | TRBJ2-1 | TRBV9
ASSVGGDRGDEQY | TRBJ2-7 | TRBV9
ASSLAELAGRNEQF | TRBJ2-1 | TRBV7-2